This T cell receptor beta chain was sequenced for a study of shared clonotypes between healthy human individuals. At the level of the study: The cohort had two women and a few men, ages 18 to 49.

The run depth of the assay was deep. Source study methods: Filtering of immunoSEQ junctional sequences could not match full-length read filtering. Sequenced by immunoSEQ multiplex PCR; TCRdb stores in-frame clones only, minus some. The V and J calls and clone size were taken over from that table, and D and trimming were inferred from the DNA. The table lists millions of clones, over 85% of them singletons. J lost 2 bases, V lost 5 bases, and 5 bases had no gene match. The CDR3 is 15 amino acids. From germline, CDR1 is MNHEY and CDR2 SMNVEV (reference sequence). Study findings and constraints: Estimated richness values were generally larger in naive subsets than in memory subsets.

For this clone: What it binds is unknown.

V usage is TRBV27 and J usage is TRBJ2-1; 8 nucleotides agree with TRBD1. The sample taken for sequencing was naive CD4+ T cells sorted from blood. Subset here: CD45RA+ positively selected. The TCR comes from a man between 18 and 35 years old in good health. The CDR3 nucleotides read TGTGCCAGCAGTCCCGGGACAGGAGCCTACAATGAGCAGTTCTTC. Its translation: CASSPGTGAYNEQFF.